This paragraph covers one T cell receptor (beta chain) sequence. Antigen unknown. This specimen comes from a study of regulatory T cells in long-lasting Graves disease. As for the study in general: The study enrolled newly diagnosed Graves' patients on antithyroid drugs under 3 months.

Library construction for TCR beta used iRepertoire HTBI primers and Arm-PCR of CDR3 regions. TCRdb reprocessed the multiplex PCR reads via MiXCR and lists one record per CDR3 protein. The sample consists of about 470,000 distinct CDR3 sequences, about 15% of them appearing once. Time point specified: newly diagnosed GD, antithyroid drugs for less than 3 months. TCR sequences were obtained from RNA taken from PBMCs. CDR1 is SGDLS and CDR2 is YYNGEE in the germline V gene. The V and J ends lost 4 bases and 1 base respectively, with 11 bases between them. CDR3 length: 14 amino acids. Overall study findings and caveats: Analysis covered peripheral blood alone, not thyroid tissue. More public clonotypes were shared by persistent patients (under 3,000) than by new patients (about 970).

This sample was also put to use in a study of T cells in Graves' hyperthyroidism and ophthalmopathy.

The specimen comprised peripheral blood mononuclear cells (PBMCs), sampled at new diagnosis, from a patient treated with antithyroid drugs. This TCR was recovered from a woman aged 25-40 years with Graves disease. V gene TRBV9 combines with J gene TRBJ1-2; D uncertain. Written as DNA, the CDR3 is TGTGCCAGCAGCCAAGAGGTCCATAACTATGGCTACACCTTC. Protein sequence: CASSQEVHNYGYTF.